These 15 T cell receptor beta chains share one sample of origin, sequenced in a study of shared clonotypes between healthy human individuals. The naive CD8 fraction comprised CD45RO-negative cells positively selected for CCR7 and excluded terminally differentiated effector memory CD45RA+ cells. Clones were sequenced by immunoSEQ multiplex PCR, and TCRdb holds only the in-frame ones, with some missing. The data contain about 2 million clones, around 96% of them singletons. Input material: naive CD8+ T cells sorted from blood. The receptors come from a man aged 18 to 30 in good health.

The gene calls are TRBV28 and TRBJ2-7, with D unresolved. The CDR3 has 12 amino acids. Per the germline V gene, CDR1 is MDHEN and CDR2 is SYDVKM. The germline V and J ends were trimmed by 5 bases and 7 bases, with 12 bases remaining between them. Here the CDR3 DNA reads TGTGCCAGCAGTCCATTCCCTGGGGAGCAGTACTTC. This translates into CASSPFPGEQYF.

This chain links TRBV19 with TRBJ1-1; 7 nucleotides match TRBD1. The CDR3 length is 17 residues. The trim removed 6 bases at V and 0 bases at J, leaving 13 bases unmatched. Germline CDR1 LNHDA, CDR2 SQIVND (reference sequence). The CDR3 DNA follows: TGTGCCAGTAGGACACAGGGGCTTGGCCTGATGAACACTGAAGCTTTCTTT. It encodes CASRTQGLGLMNTEAFF. Using reference TRBV19 and TRBJ1-1 for the parts outside the CDR3, the full variable domain is DGGITQSPKYLFRKEGQNVTLSCEQNLNHDAMYWYRQDPGQGLRLIYYSQIVNDFQKGDIAEGYSVSREKKESFPLTVTSAQKNPTAFYLCASRTQGLGLMNTEAFFGQGTRLTVV.

The chain joins TRBV4-3 to TRBJ2-5, with no clear D. Trimming took off 0 bases at V and 5 bases at J, with 10 bases between the two ends. The CDR3 has 14 residues. Germline CDR1 LGHNA, CDR2 YSLEER. The CDR3 is CASSQDRVIETQYF. CDR3 in DNA: TGCGCCAGCAGCCAAGATCGTGTGATTGAGACCCAGTACTTC.

The chain carries TRBV4-1 and TRBJ2-7, with 8 bases that match TRBD1. The CDR3 is 16 amino acids. V shed 0 bases and J 3 bases; nucleotides not matched to a gene: 7. CDR1 and CDR2 from the germline V gene are MGHRA and YSYEKL. In nucleotides, the CDR3 is TGCGCCAGCAGCCAAGAACGGACAGGGAGATTCTACGAGCAGTACTTC. It codes for CASSQERTGRFYEQYF.

CDR3 bases: TGTGCCAGCAGCCCTGGGACTAGCAGTCAAGAGACCCAGTACTTC. Translation: CASSPGTSSQETQYF. The J gene is TRBJ2-5, the V gene TRBV7-2, with 9 bases identical to TRBD2. V lost 5 bases to trimming and J lost 2 bases; unmatched junction nucleotides: 6. In germline, CDR1 is SGHTA, CDR2 FQGNSA. The CDR3 has 15 residues.

V gene TRBV13 combines with J gene TRBJ2-2; D is unclear. The CDR3 loop spans 14 amino acids. V was pared by 6 bases and J by 4 bases, with 12 bases between. In germline, CDR1 is PRHDT, CDR2 FYEKMQ (reference sequence). The CDR3 nucleotides are TGTGCCAGCAGTTACAGTGGGTCCACCGGGGAGCTGTTTTTT. Translating it yields CASSYSGSTGELFF.

The genes are TRBV30 and TRBJ1-5; D remains ambiguous. The V end was cut by 3 bases, the J end by 0 bases, with 9 bases between. CDR1 GTSNPN and CDR2 SVGIG come from the germline V gene (reference sequence). The CDR3 has 14 residues. This CDR3 is CAWSHENSNQPQHF. The CDR3 nucleotides read TGTGCCTGGAGCCACGAAAATAGCAATCAGCCCCAGCATTTT.

The chain has TRBV12-5 and TRBJ1-4; 7 bases map to TRBD1. After removal of 6 bases from V and 5 bases from J, the junction contained 9 bases not matched to a gene. The V gene's germline CDR1 is LGHNT and CDR2 FRNRAP. The CDR3 sequence is 15 residues long. CDR3 DNA sequence: TGTGCTAGTGGAACCCCCCGGACAGGAAATGAAAAACTGTTTTTT. Its protein product is CASGTPRTGNEKLFF. Full variable domain (remainder filled in from reference TRBV12-5 and TRBJ1-4): DARVTQTPRHKVTEMGQEVTMRCQPILGHNTVFWYRQTMMQGLELLAYFRNRAPLDDSGMPKDRFSAEMPDATLATLKIQPSEPRDSAVYFCASGTPRTGNEKLFFGSGTQLSVL.

The V and J genes are TRBV2 and TRBJ1-2, with 7 nucleotides matching TRBD1. Germline V gene data show CDR1 as SNHLY and CDR2 as FYNNEI. The trim removed 7 bases at V and 2 bases at J, leaving 13 bases unmatched. The CDR3 is 16 amino acids. CDR3 loop: CASTIHQGEGNYGYTF. The CDR3 nucleotides are TGTGCCAGCACTATCCACCAGGGGGAAGGGAACTATGGCTACACCTTC.

As for this clone: Additional DNA sequences in this sample encode the identical CDR3. The J gene is TRBJ2-7, the V gene TRBV7-9; no clear D gene. Trimming shortened V by 2 bases and J by 5 bases, and 7 bases separated the two germline ends. This CDR3 region has 12 residues. Germline V CDR1 and CDR2: SEHNR, FQNEAQ (reference sequence). The CDR3 here is CASSLRSHEQYF. The DNA of the CDR3 is TGTGCCAGCAGCTTACGTTCCCACGAGCAGTACTTC.

V gene TRBV5-6 combines with J gene TRBJ2-3; no definite D call. The CDR3 has 14 amino acids. Trimming left V 0 bases short and J 4 bases short, with 9 bases between. The germline CDR1 and CDR2 sequences are SGHDT and YYEEEE. This CDR3 is CASSLGLRADTQYF. The CDR3, as DNA: TGTGCCAGCAGCTTGGGTCTAAGGGCAGATACGCAGTATTTT.

The DNA for the CDR3 is TGTGCCAGCAGTCCGTCGTTGAGCTCCTACAATGAGCAGTTCTTC. Translating gives CASSPSLSSYNEQFF. V gene TRBV6-5 combines with J gene TRBJ2-1; D remains ambiguous. Looked up from germline, CDR1 is MNHEY and CDR2 is SVGAGI. V lost 5 bases, J lost 0 bases, and 11 bases lay in between. The CDR3 runs 15 residues.

The chain recombines TRBV28 with TRBJ1-5; 8 positions match TRBD1. Germline V CDR1 and CDR2: MDHEN, SYDVKM. With 8 bases clipped from V and 1 base from J, the junction kept 4 bases outside the gene matches. This CDR3 region has 14 residues. Here the CDR3 reads CASQGQASNQPQHF. CDR3 DNA: TGTGCCAGCCAGGGACAGGCAAGCAATCAGCCCCAGCATTTT.

This chain connects TRBV4-1 to TRBJ2-7; 7 nucleotides line up with TRBD1. In germline, CDR1 is MGHRA, CDR2 YSYEKL. The CDR3 covers 15 residues. Germline trimming cut 4 bases from V and 4 bases from J; bases unmatched to any gene: 10. CDR3 amino acids: CASSPRQGDIYEQYF. The CDR3, as DNA: TGCGCCAGCAGCCCGAGACAGGGAGACATTTACGAGCAGTACTTC.

This chain joins TRBV5-6 and TRBJ2-4; TRBD1 agrees at 7 bases. Trimming at V came to 4 bases and at J to 5 bases, leaving 3 bases not matched to a gene. Germline V lookup: CDR1 SGHDT, CDR2 YYEEEE. The CDR3 runs 13 residues. The CDR3 is CASSQDRENIQYF. Written as DNA, the CDR3 is TGTGCCAGCAGCCAAGACAGGGAAAACATTCAGTACTTC.